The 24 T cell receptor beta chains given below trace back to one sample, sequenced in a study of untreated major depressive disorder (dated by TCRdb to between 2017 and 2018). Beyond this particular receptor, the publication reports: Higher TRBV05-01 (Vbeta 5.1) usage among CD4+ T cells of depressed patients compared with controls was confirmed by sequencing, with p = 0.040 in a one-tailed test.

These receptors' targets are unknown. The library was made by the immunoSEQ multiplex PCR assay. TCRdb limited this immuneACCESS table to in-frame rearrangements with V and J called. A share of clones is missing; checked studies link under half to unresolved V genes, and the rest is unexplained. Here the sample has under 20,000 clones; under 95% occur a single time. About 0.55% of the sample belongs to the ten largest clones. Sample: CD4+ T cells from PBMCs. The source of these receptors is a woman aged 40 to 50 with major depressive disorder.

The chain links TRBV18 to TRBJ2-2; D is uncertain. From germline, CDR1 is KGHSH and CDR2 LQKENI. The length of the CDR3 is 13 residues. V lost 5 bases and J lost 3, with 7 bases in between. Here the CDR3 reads CASSSPDTGELFF. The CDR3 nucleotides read TGTGCCAGCTCATCCCCAGACACCGGGGAGCTGTTTTTT.

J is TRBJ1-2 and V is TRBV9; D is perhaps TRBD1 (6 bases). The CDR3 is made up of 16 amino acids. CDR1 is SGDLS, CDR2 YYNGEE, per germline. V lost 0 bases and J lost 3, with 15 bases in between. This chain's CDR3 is CASSVDVWGADYGYTF. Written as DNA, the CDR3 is TGTGCCAGCAGCGTAGATGTCTGGGGGGCGGACTATGGCTACACCTTC. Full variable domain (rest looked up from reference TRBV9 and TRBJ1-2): DSGVTQTPKHLITATGQRVTLRCSPRSGDLSVYWYQQSLDQGLQFLIQYYNGEERAKGNILERFSAQQFPDLHSELNLSSLELGDSALYFCASSVDVWGADYGYTFGSGTRLTVV.

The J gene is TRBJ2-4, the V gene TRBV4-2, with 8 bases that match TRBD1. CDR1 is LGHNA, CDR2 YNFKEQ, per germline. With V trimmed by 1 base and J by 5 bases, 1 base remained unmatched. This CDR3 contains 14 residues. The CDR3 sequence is CASSQGTGQNIQYF. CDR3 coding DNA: TGTGCCAGCAGCCAAGGGACAGGGCAAAACATTCAGTACTTC.

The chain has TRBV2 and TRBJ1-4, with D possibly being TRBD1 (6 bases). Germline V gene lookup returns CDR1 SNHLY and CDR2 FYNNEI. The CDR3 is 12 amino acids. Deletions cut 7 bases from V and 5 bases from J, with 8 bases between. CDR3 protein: CASNQGNEKLFF. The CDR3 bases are TGTGCCAGCAATCAGGGGAATGAAAAACTGTTTTTT.

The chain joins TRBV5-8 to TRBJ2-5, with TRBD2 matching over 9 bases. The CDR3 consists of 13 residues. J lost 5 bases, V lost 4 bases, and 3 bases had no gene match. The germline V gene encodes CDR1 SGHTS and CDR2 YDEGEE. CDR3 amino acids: CASSRSGGETQYF. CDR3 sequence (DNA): TGTGCCAGCAGCCGGAGCGGGGGGGAGACCCAGTACTTC.

This CDR3 is CASSSQTKHGQETQYF. The CDR3 DNA sequence: TGTGCCAGCAGTTCTCAGACTAAGCATGGCCAAGAGACCCAGTACTTC. The chain carries TRBV6-5 and TRBJ2-5; perhaps TRBD2 as D (5 bases). Germline V gene sequence: CDR1 MNHEY, CDR2 SVGAGI. With 4 bases removed from V and 1 base from J, the gap between germline ends came to 16 bases. This CDR3 spans 16 amino acids.

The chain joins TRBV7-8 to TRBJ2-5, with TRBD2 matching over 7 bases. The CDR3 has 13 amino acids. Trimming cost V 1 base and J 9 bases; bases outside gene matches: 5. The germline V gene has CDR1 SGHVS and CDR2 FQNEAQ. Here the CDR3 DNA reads TGTGCCAGCAGCTTAGATAGGGGAGGGTCCCAGTACTTC. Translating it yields CASSLDRGGSQYF.

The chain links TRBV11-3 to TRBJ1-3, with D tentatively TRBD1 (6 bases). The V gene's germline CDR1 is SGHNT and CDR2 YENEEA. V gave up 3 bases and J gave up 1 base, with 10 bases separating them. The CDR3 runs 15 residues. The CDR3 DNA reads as TGTGCCAGCAGCTTCACACAGGGATCTGGAAACACCATATATTTT. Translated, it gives CASSFTQGSGNTIYF.

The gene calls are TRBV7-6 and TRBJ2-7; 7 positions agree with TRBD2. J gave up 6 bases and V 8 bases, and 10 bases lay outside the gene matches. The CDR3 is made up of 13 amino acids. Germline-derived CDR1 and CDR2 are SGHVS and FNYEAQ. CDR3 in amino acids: CASAGAGDGEQYV. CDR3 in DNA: TGTGCCAGCGCCGGGGCGGGAGACGGCGAGCAGTACGTC.

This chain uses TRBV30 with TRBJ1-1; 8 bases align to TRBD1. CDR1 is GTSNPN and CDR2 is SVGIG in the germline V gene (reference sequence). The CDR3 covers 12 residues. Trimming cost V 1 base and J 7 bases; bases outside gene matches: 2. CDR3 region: CAWSGTGGEAFF. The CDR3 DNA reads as TGTGCCTGGAGTGGAACAGGGGGTGAAGCTTTCTTT. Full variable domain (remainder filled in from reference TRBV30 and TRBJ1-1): SQTIHQWPATLVQPVGSPLSLECTVEGTSNPNLYWYRQAAGRGLQLLFYSVGIGQISSEVPQNLSASRPQDRQFILSSKKLLLSDSGFYLCAWSGTGGEAFFGQGTRLTVV.

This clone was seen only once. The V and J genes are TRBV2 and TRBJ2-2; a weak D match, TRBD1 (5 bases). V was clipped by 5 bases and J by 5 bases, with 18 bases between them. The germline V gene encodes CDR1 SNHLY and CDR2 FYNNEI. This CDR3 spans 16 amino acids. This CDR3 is CASSPLGMQGTGELFF. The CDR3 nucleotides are TGTGCCAGCAGTCCTCTTGGGATGCAGGGAACCGGGGAGCTGTTTTTT.

In DNA form, the CDR3 reads TGTGCCTGGAGTTACAGCCACAATCAGCCCCAGCATTTT. Translating gives CAWSYSHNQPQHF. This rearrangement joins TRBV30 to TRBJ1-5; D uncertain. Germline V gene data show CDR1 as GTSNPN and CDR2 as SVGIG (reference sequence). V shed 2 bases and J shed 3 bases, with 8 bases lying between them. The CDR3 totals 13 residues.

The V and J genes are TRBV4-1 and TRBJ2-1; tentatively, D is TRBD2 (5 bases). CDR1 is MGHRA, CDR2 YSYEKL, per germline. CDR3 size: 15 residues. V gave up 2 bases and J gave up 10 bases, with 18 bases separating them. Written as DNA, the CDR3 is TGCGCCAGCAGCCAATTGGACGGCCTACTAGGGGAGCAGTTCTTC. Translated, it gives CASSQLDGLLGEQFF.

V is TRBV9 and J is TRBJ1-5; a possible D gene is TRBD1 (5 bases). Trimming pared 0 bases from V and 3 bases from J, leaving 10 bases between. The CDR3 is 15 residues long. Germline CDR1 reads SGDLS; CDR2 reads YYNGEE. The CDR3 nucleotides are TGTGCCAGCAGCGTAGCTGGGGGATCCAATCAGCCCCAGCATTTT. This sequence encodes CASSVAGGSNQPQHF.

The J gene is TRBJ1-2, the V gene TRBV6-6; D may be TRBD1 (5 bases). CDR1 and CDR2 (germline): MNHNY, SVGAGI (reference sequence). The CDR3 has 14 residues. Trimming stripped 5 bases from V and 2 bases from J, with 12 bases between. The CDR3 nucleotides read TGTGCCAGCAGTCCCTCTGGGGGGAACTATGGCTACACCTTC. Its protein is CASSPSGGNYGYTF.

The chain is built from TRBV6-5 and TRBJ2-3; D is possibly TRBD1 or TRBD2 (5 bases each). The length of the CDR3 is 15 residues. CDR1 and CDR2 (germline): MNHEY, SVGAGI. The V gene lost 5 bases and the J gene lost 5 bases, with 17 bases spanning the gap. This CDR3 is CASSPSGGLVDTQYF. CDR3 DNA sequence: TGTGCCAGCAGTCCCAGTGGGGGTCTCGTAGATACGCAGTATTTT.

CDR3 bases: TGCGCCAGCAGCTTGGTGAGTTACGAGCAGTACTTC. This encodes CASSLVSYEQYF. The chain links TRBV5-1 to TRBJ2-7; D unclear. Germline assignment: CDR1 SGHRS and CDR2 YFSETQ. The V end was cut by 0 bases, the J end by 4 bases, with 5 bases between. The CDR3 is made up of 12 amino acids.

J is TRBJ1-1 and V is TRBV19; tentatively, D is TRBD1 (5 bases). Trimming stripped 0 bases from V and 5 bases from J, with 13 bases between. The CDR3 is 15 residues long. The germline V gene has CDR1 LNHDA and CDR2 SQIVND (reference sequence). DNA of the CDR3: TGTGCCAGTAGTATAGACCCCCCAGGGAGAACTGAAGCTTTCTTT. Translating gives CASSIDPPGRTEAFF.

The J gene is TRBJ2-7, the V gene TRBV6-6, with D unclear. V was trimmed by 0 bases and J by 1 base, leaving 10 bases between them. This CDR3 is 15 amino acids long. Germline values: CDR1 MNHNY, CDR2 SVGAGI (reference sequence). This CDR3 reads CASSYSGSRSYEQYV. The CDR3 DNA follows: TGTGCCAGCAGTTACTCGGGAAGTCGATCCTACGAGCAGTACGTC.

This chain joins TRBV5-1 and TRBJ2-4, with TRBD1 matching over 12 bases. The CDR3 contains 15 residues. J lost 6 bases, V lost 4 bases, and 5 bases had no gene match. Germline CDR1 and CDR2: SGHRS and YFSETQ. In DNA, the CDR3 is TGCGCCAGCAGCCTCGGGACAGGGGGCTTAAACATTCAGTACTTC. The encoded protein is CASSLGTGGLNIQYF.

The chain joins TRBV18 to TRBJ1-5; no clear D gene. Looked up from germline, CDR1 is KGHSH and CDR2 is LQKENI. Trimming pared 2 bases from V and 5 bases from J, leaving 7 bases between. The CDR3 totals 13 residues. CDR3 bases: TGTGCCAGCTCACCAACGGCTGATCAGCCCCAGCATTTT. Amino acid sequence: CASSPTADQPQHF.

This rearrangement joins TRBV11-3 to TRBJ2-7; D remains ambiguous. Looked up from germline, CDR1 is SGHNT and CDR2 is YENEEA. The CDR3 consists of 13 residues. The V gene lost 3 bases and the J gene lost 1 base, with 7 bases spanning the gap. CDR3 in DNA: TGTGCCAGCAGCTTCCGGTCTTCCTACGAGCAGTACTTC. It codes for CASSFRSSYEQYF.

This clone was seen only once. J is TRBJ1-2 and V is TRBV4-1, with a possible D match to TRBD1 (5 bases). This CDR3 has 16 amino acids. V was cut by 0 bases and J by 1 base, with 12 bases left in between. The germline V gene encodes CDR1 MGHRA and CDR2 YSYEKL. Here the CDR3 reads CASSQDLGRFNYGYTF. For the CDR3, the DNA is TGCGCCAGCAGCCAAGATCTGGGGCGGTTTAACTATGGCTACACCTTC.

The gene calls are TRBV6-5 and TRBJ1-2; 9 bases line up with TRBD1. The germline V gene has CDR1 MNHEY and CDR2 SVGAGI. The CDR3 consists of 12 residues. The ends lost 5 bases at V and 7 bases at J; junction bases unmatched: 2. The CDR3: CASSQTGGGYTF. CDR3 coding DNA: TGTGCCAGCAGTCAGACAGGGGGTGGCTACACCTTC.